Given below is one T cell receptor beta chain in context. Its antigen remains unknown. Sequencing used immunoSEQ multiplex PCR; TCRdb keeps in-frame clones, though not all of them. The repertoire holds about 110,000 clones, with approximately 88% as singletons. Trimming stripped 3 bases from V and 2 bases from J, with 19 bases between. CDR3 length: 17 amino acids. Germline lookup yields CDR1 SEHNR and CDR2 FQNEAQ (reference sequence). This record comes from a study of T cell responses to AZD1222 COVID-19 vaccine. Findings and caveats of the study: Elevations in Spike-specific TCR breadth and depth followed administration of two AZD1222 doses. Researchers report vaccine-associated CD4 TCRs spanning spike, with dominance at 160-218 and 743-854.

The rearrangement links TRBV7-9 to TRBJ2-5; D uncertain. This specimen was peripheral blood, taken on day 0 of MenACWY control vaccination. The receptor was isolated from an adult in good health. The CDR3 coding sequence is TGTGCCAGCAGCTTTGGGGTTGGCGGACGGAGACAAGAGACCCAGTACTTC. Amino acids: CASSFGVGGRRQETQYF.